This T cell receptor (beta chain) derives from a study of cytomegalovirus exposure and HLA in healthy donors. This CDR3 is 13 amino acids long. V dropped 2 bases and J dropped 7 bases, with 9 bases sitting between them. CDR1 SGHNT and CDR2 YYREEE come from the germline V gene (reference sequence). Study-wide findings and caveats: Later examination showed HLA-associated TCR beta chains had greater clonal expansion than equally common others.

With regard to this clone: As yet, its antigen is unknown.

The primer mix had 60 Vbeta and 13 Jbeta primers. Clones were sequenced by immunoSEQ multiplex PCR, and TCRdb holds only the in-frame ones, with some missing. The data contain some 180,000 clones, roughly 80% of them seen just once; the ten biggest clones take up 3.4%. Input material: PBMCs. The chain employs TRBV5-4 and TRBJ2-2; TRBD1 is a possible D gene (6 bases). The receptor was isolated from a man aged 35-49 years in good health and CMV-seropositive. DNA for the CDR3: TGTGCCAGCAGCTTCCAGGGGAACGGGGAGCTGTTTTTT. This sequence encodes CASSFQGNGELFF.